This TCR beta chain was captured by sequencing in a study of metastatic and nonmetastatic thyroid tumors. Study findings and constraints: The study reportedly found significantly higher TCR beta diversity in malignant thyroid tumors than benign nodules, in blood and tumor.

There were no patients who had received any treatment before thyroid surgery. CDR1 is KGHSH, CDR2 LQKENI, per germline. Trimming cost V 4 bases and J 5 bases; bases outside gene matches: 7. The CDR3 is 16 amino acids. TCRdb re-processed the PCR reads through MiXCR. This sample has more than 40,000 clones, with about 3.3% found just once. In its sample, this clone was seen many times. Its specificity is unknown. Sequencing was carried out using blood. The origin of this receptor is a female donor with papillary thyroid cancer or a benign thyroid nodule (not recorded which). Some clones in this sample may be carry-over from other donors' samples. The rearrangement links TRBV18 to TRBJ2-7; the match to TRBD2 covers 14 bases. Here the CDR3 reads CASSLGLAGVGHEQYF. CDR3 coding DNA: TGTGCCAGCTCACTGGGACTAGCGGGAGTAGGACACGAGCAGTACTTC.